These 21 T cell receptor beta chains came from one sample sequenced in a study of blood T cell repertoires in COVID-19. Clones were read by immunoSEQ multiplex PCR, and TCRdb kept only the in-frame ones, dropping some. The data show 200,000 to 250,000 clones, with 86% seen just once and over 9% held by the top ten. Sequences were obtained from peripheral blood. These receptors all stem from a man older than 75 with acute or convalescent COVID-19.

The CDR3: CASRPSPGQPQHF. Here the CDR3 DNA reads TGTGCCAGCAGGCCCAGCCCAGGGCAGCCCCAGCATTTT. This chain connects TRBV28 to TRBJ1-5; maybe TRBD1 (5 bases). V dropped 6 bases and J dropped 7 bases, with 13 bases sitting between them. Germline V gene data show CDR1 as MDHEN and CDR2 as SYDVKM. The CDR3 covers 13 residues.

This chain links TRBV10-2 with TRBJ1-1; D perhaps matches TRBD1 (5 bases). CDR3 length equals 15 residues. V lost 8 bases and J lost 0, with 16 bases in between. Germline CDR1 reads WSHSY; CDR2 reads SAAADI. CDR3 in amino acids: CASRYTQGLNTEAFF. For the CDR3, the DNA is TGCGCCAGCCGGTATACCCAGGGCCTGAACACTGAAGCTTTCTTT.

V gene TRBV6-2 or TRBV6-3 combines with J gene TRBJ1-2, with D tentatively TRBD1 (5 bases). Per the germline V gene, CDR1 is MNHEY and CDR2 is SVGEGT. The CDR3 has 14 amino acids. Between the trimmed V and J ends, which lost 3 bases and 6 bases, there was a span of 14 bases. CDR3 residues: CASSYQQGRDGYTF. DNA of the CDR3: TGTGCCAGCAGTTATCAGCAGGGAAGGGATGGCTACACCTTC.

V usage is TRBV7-2 and J usage is TRBJ1-5; weak D call: TRBD1 (6 bases). Per the germline V gene, CDR1 is SGHTA and CDR2 is FQGNSA. The V gene lost 5 bases and the J gene lost 0 bases, with 11 bases spanning the gap. The CDR3 is made up of 15 amino acids. In DNA, the CDR3 is TGTGCCAGCAGCCCACAGGGTACTAGCAATCAGCCCCAGCATTTT. Translated, it gives CASSPQGTSNQPQHF.

The V and J genes are TRBV28 and TRBJ1-5; 9 nucleotides line up with TRBD1. The CDR3 loop spans 13 amino acids. V shed 8 bases and J 5 bases; nucleotides not matched to a gene: 4. The germline V gene has CDR1 MDHEN and CDR2 SYDVKM. This CDR3 reads CASSGQGDQPQHF. CDR3 bases: TGTGCCAGCTCGGGACAGGGTGATCAGCCCCAGCATTTT.

A remark on this clone: This CDR3 is also generated by other DNA sequences in the sample. This chain connects TRBV19 to TRBJ1-6; D not resolved. There are 14 residues in the CDR3. Per germline, CDR1 LNHDA and CDR2 SQIVND (reference sequence). V lost 2 bases, J lost 4 bases, and 6 bases lay in between. The DNA for the CDR3 is TGTGCCAGTAGTATACGAGGTTATAATTCACCCCTCCACTTT. It specifies CASSIRGYNSPLHF.

The V and J genes are TRBV5-1 and TRBJ1-2; D not resolved. The CDR3 consists of 12 residues. Germline V gives CDR1 SGHRS, CDR2 YFSETQ. The ends were cut back, 7 bases at V and 2 bases at J, with 9 bases in the middle. Here the CDR3 reads CASHTENYGYTF. The CDR3, as DNA: TGCGCCAGCCATACAGAGAACTATGGCTACACCTTC.

The chain recombines TRBV11-2 with TRBJ2-7; TRBD2 matches at 7 bases. Germline lookup yields CDR1 SGHAT and CDR2 FQNNGV. With V trimmed by 2 bases and J by 0 bases, 13 bases remained unmatched. The CDR3 consists of 18 residues. CDR3 protein: CASSLYGGGGSASYEQYF. CDR3 in DNA: TGTGCCAGCAGCTTATACGGTGGCGGGGGTTCCGCCTCCTACGAGCAGTACTTC.

The gene calls are TRBV9 and TRBJ1-6; TRBD1 agrees at 7 bases. The CDR3 sequence is 13 residues long. Germline loops: CDR1 SGDLS, CDR2 YYNGEE. V gave up 3 bases and J gave up 10 bases; unmatched junction bases: 4. Written as DNA, the CDR3 is TGTGCCAGCAGCGGAACAGGGGCCTCACCCCTCCACTTT. As protein: CASSGTGASPLHF.

This clone has a single count. V and J are TRBV4-3 and TRBJ1-3, with a possible D match to TRBD1 (6 bases). The germline V gene encodes CDR1 LGHNA and CDR2 YSLEER. This CDR3 region has 15 residues. V was clipped by 1 base and J by 3 bases, with 10 bases between them. CDR3 region: CASSQAVGGGNTIYF. Here the CDR3 DNA reads TGCGCCAGCAGCCAAGCGGTAGGGGGTGGAAACACCATATATTTT.

The rearrangement links TRBV10-2 to TRBJ1-2; 7 nucleotides align to TRBD1. This CDR3 spans 14 amino acids. J gave up 4 bases and V 0 bases, and 2 bases lay outside the gene matches. CDR1 is WSHSY and CDR2 is SAAADI in the germline V gene. The CDR3 here is CASSESGQSYGYTF. In DNA, the CDR3 is TGCGCCAGCAGTGAGTCGGGACAGTCCTATGGCTACACCTTC.

The V gene is TRBV5-8, the J gene TRBJ1-5; 7 bases line up with TRBD1. The germline CDR1 and CDR2 sequences are SGHTS and YDEGEE. The CDR3 runs 15 residues. V was pared by 4 bases and J by 4 bases, with 8 bases of the junction left unmatched. CDR3 region: CASSVDRAENQPQHF. In nucleotides, the CDR3 is TGTGCCAGCAGCGTTGACAGGGCAGAAAATCAGCCCCAGCATTTT. Variable domain in full (rest from reference TRBV5-8 and TRBJ1-5): EAGVTQSPTHLIKTRGQQATLRCSPISGHTSVYWYQQALGLGLQFLLWYDEGEERNRGNFPPRFSGRQFPNYSSELNVNALELEDSALYLCASSVDRAENQPQHFGDGTRLSIL.

The chain has TRBV6-5 and TRBJ2-1; 9 nucleotides line up with TRBD2. Looked up from germline, CDR1 is MNHEY and CDR2 is SVGAGI. Unmatched junction bases numbered 2, after V lost 0 bases and J lost 14 bases. The CDR3 extends over 12 amino acids. The chain's CDR3 is CASSYSGGGEFF. The CDR3, as DNA: TGTGCCAGCAGTTACTCCGGCGGGGGGGAGTTCTTC.

This rearrangement joins TRBV9 to TRBJ2-5; D gene unclear. This CDR3 contains 13 residues. Germline V CDR1 and CDR2: SGDLS, YYNGEE. The V end was cut by 2 bases, the J end by 5 bases, with 10 bases between. CDR3 bases: TGTGCCAGCAGCGTCACCCACTCGGAGACCCAGTACTTC. Translating gives CASSVTHSETQYF.

This chain uses TRBV27 with TRBJ2-2; the match to TRBD1 covers 9 bases. From germline, CDR1 is MNHEY and CDR2 SMNVEV (reference sequence). CDR3 length: 15 amino acids. V shed 6 bases, J shed 7 bases, and the junction held 9 bases outside the gene matches. CDR3: CASSPQGAKGGELFF. CDR3 in DNA: TGTGCCAGCAGCCCACAGGGGGCGAAGGGCGGGGAGCTGTTTTTT.

The J gene is TRBJ2-7, the V gene TRBV18, with 12 bases matching TRBD2. The CDR3 consists of 15 residues. J was trimmed by 7 bases and V by 3 bases; bases with no gene match: 7. Germline V CDR1 and CDR2: KGHSH, LQKENI. The DNA for the CDR3 is TGTGCCAGCTCACCGGTAGGACTAGCGGGACGGGAGCAGTACTTC. Encoded protein: CASSPVGLAGREQYF.

This sequence joins TRBV7-2 and TRBJ1-1, with 8 bases identical to TRBD1. The V gene end was trimmed by 5 bases and the J gene end by 4 bases; junction bases not matched to a gene: 3. Germline-derived CDR1 and CDR2 are SGHTA and FQGNSA. CDR3 size: 13 residues. The CDR3 loop reads CASSRRGPTEAFF. The CDR3 nucleotides are TGTGCCAGCAGCCGCAGGGGGCCCACTGAAGCTTTCTTT.

The chain uses TRBV28 and TRBJ2-7; 9 bases are a match to TRBD2. The CDR3 loop spans 14 amino acids. J lost 7 bases, V lost 6 bases, and 10 bases had no gene match. Germline loops: CDR1 MDHEN, CDR2 SYDVKM. The CDR3 nucleotides are TGTGCCAGCAGGGCACTAGCGGGCCTGGGGGAGCAGTACTTC. Translated: CASRALAGLGEQYF.

The chain couples TRBV3-1 (or the pseudogene TRBV3-2) to TRBJ1-4; TRBD1 matches 7 bases. The trim removed 4 bases at V and 5 bases at J, leaving 4 bases unmatched. The germline V gene has CDR1 LGHDT and CDR2 YNNKEL (reference sequence). The CDR3 has 14 residues. CDR3 DNA: TGTGCCAGCAGCCCCGGGACAGCAAATGAAAAACTGTTTTTT. This gives the protein CASSPGTANEKLFF.

This clone was observed a single time. This chain uses TRBV5-4 with TRBJ1-5, with TRBD1 as a possible D gene (5 bases). Germline V lookup: CDR1 SGHNT, CDR2 YYREEE (reference sequence). The CDR3 extends over 16 amino acids. Trimming shortened V by 4 bases and J by 1 base, and 15 bases separated the two germline ends. The CDR3 here is CASSQSGTLSNQPQHF. In DNA, the CDR3 is TGTGCCAGCAGCCAGAGCGGGACGTTGAGCAATCAGCCCCAGCATTTT.

The chain uses TRBV5-1 and TRBJ2-5; a possible D gene is TRBD2 (5 bases). Germline V CDR1 and CDR2: SGHRS, YFSETQ. With 2 bases removed from V and 5 bases from J, the gap between germline ends came to 13 bases. This CDR3 is built from 14 residues. The CDR3 here is CASSFVGDGETQYF. CDR3 sequence (DNA): TGCGCCAGCAGCTTTGTCGGGGATGGTGAGACCCAGTACTTC. The whole variable domain, filled in from reference TRBV5-1 and TRBJ2-5, reads KAGVTQTPRYLIKTRGQQVTLSCSPISGHRSVSWYQQTPGQGLQFLFEYFSETQRNKGNFPGRFSGRQFSNSRSEMNVSTLELGDSALYLCASSFVGDGETQYFGPGTRLLVL.